This T cell receptor (beta chain) appears in the sequencing data of a study of control samples from healthy donors and cancer patients (dated by TCRdb to about 2020). Libraries were built with the immunoSEQ multiplex PCR assay. Sourced from immuneACCESS, this table was stored by TCRdb with only in-frame sequences that have V and J called. A share of the clones is absent; for the studies checked, an unresolved V gene accounts for under half, and the remainder has no known explanation. The table for this sample lists some 80,000 clones; roughly 89% of them were counted only once. Of the sample, 4.5% to 7% is held by the ten largest clones. Its CDR3 holds 15 amino acids, cysteine through phenylalanine. Only the CDR3 DNA stays, 45 bases, in frame from base 1. In the germline V gene, CDR1 corresponds to SGHNT and CDR2 to YENEEA. Between the V and J ends, shortened by 4 bases and 5 bases respectively, the junction contains 18 bases.

This clone was counted once. The specificity of this receptor is unknown. Qualities for individual bases were not recorded, and no much larger clone is one base off. The sample consisted of blood. Recombination connected TRBV11-3 to TRBJ2-7; the D element could tentatively be TRBD1 or TRBD2, as 6 bases agree for each. This sequence originates from a man in his fifties in good health. The sequenced DNA: TGTGCCAGCAGCTCTATCGGGGGCGGAGGCAACGAGCAGTACTTC. It is translated as CASSSIGGGGNEQYF.